This T cell receptor beta chain came from a study of T cells in Graves' hyperthyroidism and ophthalmopathy. The study, taken as a whole, reports: Most thyroid clonotypes with frequency above 0.001 were detected in blood.

Hyperthyroidism was newly diagnosed in patients aged 18 to 65 (duration under 2 months). Clinical symptoms, serum thyroxine, TRAb, thyroid ultrasound and orbital computed tomography established diagnosis. This clonotype was picked up many times. Its target is not known. Template material for amplifying TCR beta CDR3 regions consisted of RNA transcripts. When the TCR CDR3 underwent first-round RT-PCR, the HTBI primer set was used. TCRdb called the multiplex PCR reads again in MiXCR, with one record for every CDR3 protein. The sample shows about 380,000 distinct CDR3 sequences, about 14% of them seen only once. The CDR3 loop spans 13 amino acids. The ends lost 7 bases at V and 10 bases at J; junction bases unmatched: 7. Germline-derived CDR1 and CDR2 are MDHEN and SYDVKM.

Sequenced input: blood. This clonotype was sampled from a man between 25 and 39 years old with Graves' hyperthyroidism that later progressed to Graves' ophthalmopathy. V gene TRBV28 combines with J gene TRBJ1-6; TRBD1 matches 7 bases. CDR3 nucleotides: TGTGCCAGCACCAGGGGGGAAGGCTCACCCCTCCACTTT. Amino acid sequence: CASTRGEGSPLHF.